This record looks at one T cell receptor beta chain sequence and its context. What it binds is unknown. This specimen belongs to a study of OX40 agonist ivuxolimab in advanced cancers. Study at large: Of the participants, more than 35% had some prior anti-PD-1, anti-PD-L1 or anti-CTLA-4 therapy, which was allowed.

Study observations and caveats: The authors also found low normalized T-cell clonal expansion in some nonresponders.

Libraries were prepared by immunoSEQ multiplex PCR; TCRdb keeps only in-frame clonotypes and omits some of them. Here the sample spans about 82,000 clones, around 92% being singletons. Trimming shortened V by 2 bases and J by 6 bases, and 8 bases separated the two germline ends. CDR3 length: 12 residues. Germline V gives CDR1 LNHDA, CDR2 SQIVND (reference sequence). V gene TRBV19 combines with J gene TRBJ2-7; perhaps D is TRBD1 or TRBD2 (5 bases each). This sequence was found in an adult with an advanced solid tumor such as melanoma, head and neck, liver or kidney cancer. The input for sequencing was CD4+ or CD8+ T cells sorted from blood, taken in a trial of the OX40 agonist ivuxolimab. DNA for the CDR3: TGTGCCAGTAGTATAAGAGGGGCCGAGCAGTACTTC. Its protein is CASSIRGAEQYF.